These 26 T cell receptor beta chains were sequenced from one sample in a study of cytomegalovirus exposure and HLA in healthy donors. The primer mix had 60 Vbeta and 13 Jbeta primers. Profiling relied on immunoSEQ multiplex PCR, and the TCRdb table lists in-frame clones only, not all of them. The sample yields 90,000 to 130,000 clones, over 60% seen once. Sequencing used PBMCs. The receptors shown here come from a young woman in good health and CMV-seronegative.

The chain joins TRBV10-3 to TRBJ1-4; D call uncertain. The CDR3 has 15 amino acids. V was cut by 3 bases and J by 3 bases, with 11 bases left in between. In germline, CDR1 is ENHRY, CDR2 SYGVKD. CDR3 region: CAISDPVVANEKLFF. CDR3 nucleotide sequence: TGTGCCATCAGTGACCCAGTTGTGGCTAATGAAAAACTGTTTTTT.

The CDR3 nucleotides are TGTGCCAGCACCAGGACAGGGGGTGGCGAGCAGTACTTC. Its protein is CASTRTGGGEQYF. The chain uses TRBV6-6 and TRBJ2-7, with TRBD1 matching over 10 bases. CDR3 length equals 13 residues. V gave up 7 bases and J gave up 6 bases; unmatched junction bases: 6. CDR1 MNHNY and CDR2 SVGAGI come from the germline V gene (reference sequence).

For the CDR3, the DNA is TGTGCCAGCAGTTTAAGGTTATCAGGGGCCGGCTACACCTTC. The encoded protein is CASSLRLSGAGYTF. This chain connects TRBV28 to TRBJ1-2, with a possible D match to TRBD1 (6 bases). The ends were cut back, 2 bases at V and 8 bases at J, with 15 bases in the middle. The CDR3 totals 14 residues. Germline V CDR1 and CDR2: MDHEN, SYDVKM.

The chain couples TRBV27 to TRBJ2-7, with 10 bases lining up with TRBD1. This CDR3 contains 15 residues. V lost 3 bases and J lost 3; bases outside the gene matches: 5. Germline CDR1 reads MNHEY; CDR2 reads SMNVEV (reference sequence). The CDR3 DNA is TGTGCCAGCAGTTTCCGACAGGGGGCACTCTACGAGCAGTACTTC. It encodes CASSFRQGALYEQYF.

The V call is TRBV7-2, the J call TRBJ1-1; the D is unclear. Trimming pared 5 bases from V and 2 bases from J, leaving 12 bases between. This CDR3 has 14 residues. CDR1 and CDR2 (germline): SGHTA, FQGNSA. Here the CDR3 DNA reads TGTGCCAGCAGCCTCTGGACTGATAACACTGAAGCTTTCTTT. Its translation is CASSLWTDNTEAFF. The full variable domain, with the rest looked up from reference TRBV7-2 and TRBJ1-1, is GAGVSQSPSNKVTEKGKDVELRCDPISGHTALYWYRQSLGQGLEFLIYFQGNSAPDKSGLPSDRFSAERTGGSVSTLTIQRTQQEDSAVYLCASSLWTDNTEAFFGQGTRLTVV.

This chain uses TRBV30 with TRBJ1-1, with D possibly TRBD1 on 5 matching bases. This CDR3 has 14 amino acids. Germline CDR1 and CDR2: GTSNPN and SVGIG (reference sequence). Trimming left V 7 bases short and J 4 bases short, with 19 bases between. The chain's CDR3 is CAFETGTGGTEAFF. The CDR3 nucleotides read TGTGCCTTCGAAACCGGGACTGGTGGCACTGAAGCTTTCTTT.

The chain has TRBV11-3 and TRBJ2-3, with 11 bases matching TRBD1. The germline V gene has CDR1 SGHNT and CDR2 YENEEA. The ends lost 5 bases at V and 0 bases at J; junction bases unmatched: 7. The CDR3 contains 17 residues. The CDR3: CASSPRGQGASTDTQYF. In DNA, the CDR3 is TGTGCCAGCAGCCCGAGAGGACAGGGGGCGAGCACAGATACGCAGTATTTT.

The chain is built from TRBV5-1 and TRBJ2-7; no clear D. Trimming took off 5 bases at V and 2 bases at J, with 11 bases between the two ends. The CDR3 consists of 13 residues. Germline assignment: CDR1 SGHRS and CDR2 YFSETQ. The CDR3 DNA reads TGCGCCAGCAGTCAAACACACACCTACGAGCAGTACTTC. It is translated as CASSQTHTYEQYF.

This clone showed up just a few times. The chain is built from TRBV5-1 and TRBJ2-1; D might be TRBD1 (6 bases). The CDR3 is 16 amino acids. The V end lost 3 bases, the J end lost 2 bases, and 15 bases lay between the germline ends. CDR1 SGHRS and CDR2 YFSETQ come from the germline V gene. CDR3 nucleotide sequence: TGCGCCAGCAGCTCGACAGGACGACCTACCTACAATGAGCAGTTCTTC. It is translated as CASSSTGRPTYNEQFF.

The chain joins TRBV28 to TRBJ1-1; D is uncertain. CDR1 MDHEN and CDR2 SYDVKM come from the germline V gene. Trimming stripped 5 bases from V and 1 base from J, with 11 bases between. This CDR3 has 14 amino acids. As DNA, the CDR3 is TGTGCCAGCAGTCCCAGACTCAGGAACACTGAAGCTTTCTTT. Translating gives CASSPRLRNTEAFF.

This clone has just a few counts. The chain employs TRBV25-1 and TRBJ2-5, with 7 bases matching TRBD1. The ends lost 4 bases at V and 1 base at J; junction bases unmatched: 3. The CDR3 length is 14 residues. Germline V gives CDR1 MGHDK, CDR2 SYGVNS. CDR3 sequence reads: CASSVWDSQETQYF. The DNA of the CDR3 is TGTGCCAGCAGTGTCTGGGACAGCCAAGAGACCCAGTACTTC.

This chain links TRBV19 with TRBJ2-1; D unclear. Trimming cost V 4 bases and J 4 bases, with 11 bases left between them. Germline CDR1 LNHDA, CDR2 SQIVND (reference sequence). This CDR3 contains 14 residues. CDR3 DNA sequence: TGTGCCAGTAGTAGGGTAGCTTTATACAATGAGCAGTTCTTC. It translates to CASSRVALYNEQFF.

The chain uses TRBV7-2 and TRBJ1-2, with TRBD1 identical over 8 bases. The CDR3 contains 14 residues. Trimming cost V 5 bases and J 4 bases; bases outside gene matches: 6. Germline V CDR1 and CDR2: SGHTA, FQGNSA. This CDR3 is CASSRPGTGYGYTF. The CDR3 DNA follows: TGTGCCAGCAGCCGCCCCGGGACAGGCTATGGCTACACCTTC.

The chain uses TRBV7-9 and TRBJ2-2, with 14 bases lining up with TRBD2. CDR3 length equals 18 residues. V lost 5 bases to trimming and J lost 1 base; unmatched junction nucleotides: 6. CDR1 is SEHNR and CDR2 is FQNEAQ in the germline V gene (reference sequence). CDR3 nucleotide sequence: TGTGCCAGCAGCCACACGGGACTAGCGGGAGAGAACACCGGGGAGCTGTTTTTT. It is translated as CASSHTGLAGENTGELFF. Full variable domain (outside the CDR3, taken from reference TRBV7-9 and TRBJ2-2): DTGVSQNPRHKITKRGQNVTFRCDPISEHNRLYWYRQTLGQGPEFLTYFQNEAQLEKSRLLSDRFSAERPKGSFSTLEIQRTEQGDSAMYLCASSHTGLAGENTGELFFGEGSRLTVL.

This clone was detected a few times. V and J are TRBV5-1 and TRBJ2-1; the match to TRBD2 covers 10 bases. The V gene's germline CDR1 is SGHRS and CDR2 YFSETQ. This CDR3 is built from 16 residues. V was pared by 4 bases and J by 6 bases, with 10 bases of the junction left unmatched. The DNA of the CDR3 is TGCGCCAGCAGCCCATCAACTAGCGGGACGGCCAATGAGCAGTTCTTC. Its protein product is CASSPSTSGTANEQFF.

The chain joins TRBV5-8 to TRBJ2-5; 11 nucleotides agree with TRBD2. The junction had 14 bases not matched to a gene; V was cut back by 5 bases and J by 5 bases. The CDR3 extends over 17 amino acids. The V gene's germline CDR1 is SGHTS and CDR2 YDEGEE. The CDR3 protein is CASSLTLLAGGGETQYF. The CDR3 nucleotides are TGTGCCAGCAGTTTAACACTCCTAGCGGGAGGAGGGGAGACCCAGTACTTC.

This chain connects TRBV5-1 to TRBJ1-1, with unresolved D. This CDR3 spans 15 amino acids. Germline V gene sequence: CDR1 SGHRS, CDR2 YFSETQ. V gave up 1 base and J gave up 4 bases, with 14 bases separating them. This chain's CDR3 is CASSLMGGGGTEAFF. The CDR3 DNA sequence: TGCGCCAGCAGCTTGATGGGAGGCGGAGGCACTGAAGCTTTCTTT.

The chain carries TRBV7-2 and TRBJ2-7; a weak D match, TRBD1 (6 bases). V dropped 7 bases and J dropped 3 bases, with 13 bases sitting between them. The CDR3 is 13 residues long. In germline, CDR1 is SGHTA, CDR2 FQGNSA. In nucleotides, the CDR3 is TGTGCCAGCACACGCCCAGGGGTCTACGAGCAGTACTTC. It encodes CASTRPGVYEQYF.

This clone was picked up a small number of times. The chain carries TRBV29-1 and TRBJ2-5, with TRBD2 matching over 8 bases. The CDR3 consists of 13 residues. Germline V gene lookup returns CDR1 SQVTM and CDR2 ANQGSEA. With V trimmed by 3 bases and J by 5 bases, 5 bases remained unmatched. The CDR3 DNA is TGCAGCGTTGAGCGGGAGGCGGGGGAGACCCAGTACTTC. This codes for CSVEREAGETQYF.

The table lists this clone with a few counts. Written as DNA, the CDR3 is TGTGCCAGCAGCTTAGGACGAAGCGGGGCAACCTACAATGAGCAGTTCTTC. As protein: CASSLGRSGATYNEQFF. The chain combines TRBV7-2 with TRBJ2-1; the match to TRBD2 covers 7 bases. The CDR3 runs to 17 residues. CDR1 and CDR2 from the germline V gene are SGHTA and FQGNSA. J gave up 2 bases and V 1 base, and 8 bases lay outside the gene matches.

The chain joins TRBV2 to TRBJ1-5; D unclear. The ends were cut back, 3 bases at V and 0 bases at J, with 9 bases in the middle. The CDR3 runs 15 residues. In germline, CDR1 is SNHLY, CDR2 FYNNEI. In DNA form, the CDR3 reads TGTGCCAGCAGTGACGGGAGTTATAGCAATCAGCCCCAGCATTTT. Residues: CASSDGSYSNQPQHF.

The chain couples TRBV6-1 to TRBJ2-5, with TRBD1 as a possible D gene (5 bases). V gave up 8 bases and J gave up 4 bases, with 17 bases separating them. The CDR3 length is 14 residues. Germline V CDR1 and CDR2: MNHNS, SASEGT. CDR3 sequence reads: CASDEDSERETQYF. CDR3 coding DNA: TGTGCCAGCGATGAAGACAGTGAAAGAGAGACCCAGTACTTC.

This chain links TRBV2 with TRBJ1-1, with D possibly being TRBD1 (6 bases). The germline gives CDR1 SNHLY, CDR2 FYNNEI. Trimming left V 6 bases short and J 11 bases short, with 19 bases between. This CDR3 comprises 13 residues. The CDR3 DNA reads TGTGCCAGCAGGAAGGGGGGGCTGGTTATGGCTTTCTTT. This translates into CASRKGGLVMAFF. Complete variable domain (other parts from reference TRBV2 and TRBJ1-1): EPEVTQTPSHQVTQMGQEVILRCVPISNHLYFYWYRQILGQKVEFLVSFYNNEISEKSEIFDDQFSVERPDGSNFTLKIRSTKLEDSAMYFCASRKGGLVMAFFGQGTRLTVV.

The genes are TRBV28 and TRBJ1-1; perhaps TRBD1 as D (5 bases). Germline CDR1 is MDHEN and CDR2 is SYDVKM. The CDR3 contains 17 residues. Trimming pared 5 bases from V and 1 base from J, leaving 20 bases between. This CDR3 reads CASSHRQSLIWNTEAFF. Written as DNA, the CDR3 is TGTGCCAGCAGTCATAGACAGAGTTTGATTTGGAACACTGAAGCTTTCTTT.

This chain joins TRBV6-1 and TRBJ2-2; 13 bases are a match to TRBD2. There are 13 residues in the CDR3. V shed 8 bases, J shed 6 bases, and the junction held 0 bases outside the gene matches. CDR1 and CDR2 from the germline V gene are MNHNS and SASEGT. CDR3 in amino acids: CASGLAGAGELFF. DNA of the CDR3: TGTGCCAGCGGACTAGCGGGAGCCGGGGAGCTGTTTTTT.

This clone occurred a few times. The gene calls are TRBV28 and TRBJ1-3, with D tentatively TRBD1 (6 bases). Trimming removed 2 bases at V and 3 bases at J, with 8 bases between. CDR1 and CDR2 (germline): MDHEN, SYDVKM. The CDR3 runs 14 residues. Here the CDR3 reads CASSLGGSGNTIYF. CDR3 bases: TGTGCCAGCAGTTTAGGGGGCAGTGGAAACACCATATATTTT.